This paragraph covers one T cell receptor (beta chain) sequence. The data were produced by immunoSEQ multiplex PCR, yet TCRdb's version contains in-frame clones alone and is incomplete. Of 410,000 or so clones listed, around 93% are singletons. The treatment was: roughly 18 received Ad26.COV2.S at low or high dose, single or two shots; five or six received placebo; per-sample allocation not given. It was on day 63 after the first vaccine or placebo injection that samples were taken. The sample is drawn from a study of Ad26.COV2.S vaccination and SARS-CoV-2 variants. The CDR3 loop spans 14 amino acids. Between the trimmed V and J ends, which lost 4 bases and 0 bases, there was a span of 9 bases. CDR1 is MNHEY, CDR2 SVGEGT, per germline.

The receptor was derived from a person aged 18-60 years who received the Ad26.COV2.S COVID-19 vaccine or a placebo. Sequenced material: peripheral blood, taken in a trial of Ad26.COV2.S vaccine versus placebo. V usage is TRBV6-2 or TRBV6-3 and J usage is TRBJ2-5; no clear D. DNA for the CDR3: TGTGCCAGCAGTTCGTGGGTGAACCAAGAGACCCAGTACTTC. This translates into CASSSWVNQETQYF.